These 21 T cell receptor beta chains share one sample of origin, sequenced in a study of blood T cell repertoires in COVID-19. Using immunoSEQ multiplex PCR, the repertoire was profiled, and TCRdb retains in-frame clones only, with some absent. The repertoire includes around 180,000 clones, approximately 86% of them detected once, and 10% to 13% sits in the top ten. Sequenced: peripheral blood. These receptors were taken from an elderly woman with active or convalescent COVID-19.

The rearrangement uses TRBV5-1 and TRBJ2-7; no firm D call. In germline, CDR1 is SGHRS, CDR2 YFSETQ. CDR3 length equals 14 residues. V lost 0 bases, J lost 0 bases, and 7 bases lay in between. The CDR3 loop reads CASSLGSVSYEQYF. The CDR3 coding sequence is TGCGCCAGCAGCTTGGGTTCGGTCTCCTACGAGCAGTACTTC.

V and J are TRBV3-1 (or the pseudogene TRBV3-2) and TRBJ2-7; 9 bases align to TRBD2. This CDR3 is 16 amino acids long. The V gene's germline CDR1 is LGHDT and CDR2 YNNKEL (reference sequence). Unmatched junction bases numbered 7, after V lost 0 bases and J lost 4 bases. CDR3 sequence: CASSQDWNSGSYEQYF. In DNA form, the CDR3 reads TGTGCCAGCAGCCAAGATTGGAATAGCGGGAGTTACGAGCAGTACTTC.

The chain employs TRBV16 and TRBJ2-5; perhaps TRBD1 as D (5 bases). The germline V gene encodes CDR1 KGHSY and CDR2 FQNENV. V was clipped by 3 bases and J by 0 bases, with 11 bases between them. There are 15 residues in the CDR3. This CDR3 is CASSQGQLHQETQYF. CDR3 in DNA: TGTGCCAGCAGCCAGGGGCAGTTACACCAAGAGACCCAGTACTTC.

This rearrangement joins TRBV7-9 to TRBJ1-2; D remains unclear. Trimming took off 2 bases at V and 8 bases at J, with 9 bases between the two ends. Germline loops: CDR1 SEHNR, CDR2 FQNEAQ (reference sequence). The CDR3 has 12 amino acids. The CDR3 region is CASSLLVEGYTF. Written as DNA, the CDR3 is TGTGCCAGCAGCTTACTGGTGGAGGGCTACACCTTC.

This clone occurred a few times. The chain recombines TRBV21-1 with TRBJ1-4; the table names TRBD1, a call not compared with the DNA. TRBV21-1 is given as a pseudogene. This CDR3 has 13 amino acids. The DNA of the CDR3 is TGTGCCAGCAGCTCTTCAGATAATGAAAAACTGTTTTTT. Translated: CASSSSDNEKLFF.

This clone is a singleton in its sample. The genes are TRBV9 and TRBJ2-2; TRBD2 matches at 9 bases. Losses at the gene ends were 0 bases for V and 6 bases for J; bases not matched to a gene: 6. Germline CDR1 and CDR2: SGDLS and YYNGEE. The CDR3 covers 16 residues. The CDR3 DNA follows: TGTGCCAGCAGCGTAGCACCTAGCGGGATGCCCGGGGAGCTGTTTTTT. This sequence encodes CASSVAPSGMPGELFF.

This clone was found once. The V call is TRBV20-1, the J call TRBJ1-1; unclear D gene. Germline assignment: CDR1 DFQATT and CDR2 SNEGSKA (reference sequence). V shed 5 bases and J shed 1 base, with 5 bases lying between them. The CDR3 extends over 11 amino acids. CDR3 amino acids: CSALANTEAFF. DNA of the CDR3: TGCAGTGCTTTAGCGAACACTGAAGCTTTCTTT.

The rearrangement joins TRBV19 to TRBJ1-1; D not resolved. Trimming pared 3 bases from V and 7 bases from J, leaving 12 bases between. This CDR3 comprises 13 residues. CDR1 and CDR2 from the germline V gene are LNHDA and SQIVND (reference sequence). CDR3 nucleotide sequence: TGTGCCAGTAGTATTTCAGACGCTAGTGAAGCTTTCTTT. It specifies CASSISDASEAFF.

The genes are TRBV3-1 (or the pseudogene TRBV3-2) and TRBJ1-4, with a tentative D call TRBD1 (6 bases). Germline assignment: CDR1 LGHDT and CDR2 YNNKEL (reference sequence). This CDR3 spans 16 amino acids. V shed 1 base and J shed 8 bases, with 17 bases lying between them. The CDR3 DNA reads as TGTGCCAGCAGCCAAGCTCCTCCGGGGGGCCAAGAAAAACTGTTTTTT. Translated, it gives CASSQAPPGGQEKLFF.

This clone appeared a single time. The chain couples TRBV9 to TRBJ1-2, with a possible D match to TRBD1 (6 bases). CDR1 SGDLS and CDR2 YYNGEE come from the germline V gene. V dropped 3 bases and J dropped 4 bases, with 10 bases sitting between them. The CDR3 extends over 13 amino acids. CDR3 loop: CASSGTERYGYTF. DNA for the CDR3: TGTGCCAGCAGCGGGACAGAACGCTATGGCTACACCTTC.

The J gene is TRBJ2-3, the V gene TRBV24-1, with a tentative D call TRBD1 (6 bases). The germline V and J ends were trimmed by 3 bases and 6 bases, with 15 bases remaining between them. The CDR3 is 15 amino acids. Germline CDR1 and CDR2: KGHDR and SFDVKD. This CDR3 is CATSDVIQGQDTQYF. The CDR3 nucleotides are TGTGCCACCAGTGATGTGATCCAGGGGCAGGATACGCAGTATTTT.

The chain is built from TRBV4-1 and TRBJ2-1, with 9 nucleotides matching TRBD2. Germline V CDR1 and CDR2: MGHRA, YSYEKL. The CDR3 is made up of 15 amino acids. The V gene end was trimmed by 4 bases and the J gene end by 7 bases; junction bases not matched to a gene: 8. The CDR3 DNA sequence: TGCGCCAGCAGCCCGAGGCGGGAGGGGGGGAATGAGCAGTTCTTC. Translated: CASSPRREGGNEQFF.

CDR3 amino acids: CASSSVGRGRYEQYF. As DNA, the CDR3 is TGTGCCAGCAGTTCCGTAGGCAGGGGCAGGTACGAGCAGTACTTC. V gene TRBV27 combines with J gene TRBJ2-7, with a possible D match to TRBD1 (6 bases). Trimming shortened V by 4 bases and J by 4 bases, and 17 bases separated the two germline ends. There are 15 residues in the CDR3. The germline V gene has CDR1 MNHEY and CDR2 SMNVEV (reference sequence).

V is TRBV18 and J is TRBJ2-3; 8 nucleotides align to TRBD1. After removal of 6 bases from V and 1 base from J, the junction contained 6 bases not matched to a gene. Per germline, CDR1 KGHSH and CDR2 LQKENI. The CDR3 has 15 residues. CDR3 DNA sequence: TGTGCCAGCTCCCCTCCGACAGGGGGCACAGATACGCAGTATTTT. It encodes CASSPPTGGTDTQYF. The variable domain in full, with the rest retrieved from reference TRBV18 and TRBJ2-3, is NAGVMQNPRHLVRRRGQEARLRCSPMKGHSHVYWYRQLPEEGLKFMVYLQKENIIDESGMPKERFSAEFPKEGPSILRIQQVVRGDSAAYFCASSPPTGGTDTQYFGPGTRLTVL.

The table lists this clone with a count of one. In DNA, the CDR3 is TGTGCCAGCAGTTTCCCGATGGGGGGGCAGGAGCCCCAGCATTTT. It is translated as CASSFPMGGQEPQHF. The chain has TRBV28 and TRBJ1-5, with D perhaps matching TRBD1 (6 bases). Trimming took off 3 bases at V and 8 bases at J, with 17 bases between the two ends. The germline V gene encodes CDR1 MDHEN and CDR2 SYDVKM. This CDR3 spans 15 amino acids.

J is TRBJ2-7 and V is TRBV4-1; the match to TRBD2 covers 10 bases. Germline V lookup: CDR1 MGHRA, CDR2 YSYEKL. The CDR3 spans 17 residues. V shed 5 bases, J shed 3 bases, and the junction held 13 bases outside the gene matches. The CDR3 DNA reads TGCGCCAGCAGCATACGAATAGCGGGAGGAGGCAGCTACGAGCAGTACTTC. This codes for CASSIRIAGGGSYEQYF.

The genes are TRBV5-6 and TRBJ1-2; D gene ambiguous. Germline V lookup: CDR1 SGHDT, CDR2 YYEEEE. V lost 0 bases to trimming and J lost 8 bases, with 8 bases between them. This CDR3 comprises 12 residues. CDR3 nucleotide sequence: TGTGCCAGCAGCTTGGTGCAGGCGGGCTACACCTTC. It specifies CASSLVQAGYTF.

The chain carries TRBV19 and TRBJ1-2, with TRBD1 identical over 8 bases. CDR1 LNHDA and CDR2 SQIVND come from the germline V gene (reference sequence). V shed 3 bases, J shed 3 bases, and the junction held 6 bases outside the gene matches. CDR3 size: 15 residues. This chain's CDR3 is CASSILTGQDYGYTF. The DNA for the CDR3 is TGTGCCAGTAGTATCCTAACGGGACAGGACTATGGCTACACCTTC.

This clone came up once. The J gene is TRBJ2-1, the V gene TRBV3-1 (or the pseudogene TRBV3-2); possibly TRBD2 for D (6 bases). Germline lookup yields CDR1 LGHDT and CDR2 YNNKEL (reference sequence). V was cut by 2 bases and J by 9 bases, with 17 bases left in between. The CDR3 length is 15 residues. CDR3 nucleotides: TGTGCCAGCAGCCAAATCTGGGGCGGGACGGGTGAGCAGTTCTTC. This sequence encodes CASSQIWGGTGEQFF.

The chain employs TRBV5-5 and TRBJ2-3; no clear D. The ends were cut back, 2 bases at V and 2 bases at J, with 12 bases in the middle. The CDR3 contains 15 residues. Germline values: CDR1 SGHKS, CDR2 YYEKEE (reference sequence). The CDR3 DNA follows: TGTGCCAGCAGCTTCCGTCAGGTGAACACAGATACGCAGTATTTT. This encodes CASSFRQVNTDTQYF.

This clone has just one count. In DNA, the CDR3 is TGTGCCAGCTCCAGGACAGGAACGAACACCGGGGAGCTGTTTTTT. Translating it yields CASSRTGTNTGELFF. This chain links TRBV6-5 with TRBJ2-2; 7 bases are shared with TRBD1. The trim removed 8 bases at V and 0 bases at J, leaving 6 bases unmatched. Per the germline V gene, CDR1 is MNHEY and CDR2 is SVGAGI. CDR3 length: 15 amino acids.